These 26 T cell receptor beta chains share one sample of origin, sequenced in a study of STAT5B mutations in CD4+ large granular lymphocyte leukemia. The repertoire was sequenced with immunoSEQ multiplex PCR; TCRdb's copy has only in-frame clones and lacks some. Of tens of thousands of clones in the sample, 65% to 70% were seen once. The sequencing sample was made of CD4+ T cells from blood buffy coats. The receptor set was obtained from a human donor in good health.

The CDR3, as DNA: TGCAGCGTTGAACGGGAGATGAACACTGAAGCTTTCTTT. Translating it yields CSVEREMNTEAFF. The V gene is TRBV29-1, the J gene TRBJ1-1; D is uncertain. V lost 2 bases, J lost 0 bases, and 7 bases lay in between. CDR1 SQVTM and CDR2 ANQGSEA come from the germline V gene. This CDR3 is 13 amino acids long.

The V call is TRBV7-9, the J call TRBJ1-2; D is perhaps TRBD1 (5 bases). Trimming left V 5 bases short and J 5 bases short, with 18 bases between. The CDR3 has 15 residues. Germline CDR1 reads SEHNR; CDR2 reads FQNEAQ (reference sequence). The CDR3 loop is CASSPLEGRGYGYTF. CDR3 sequence (DNA): TGTGCCAGCAGCCCCCTGGAGGGCCGGGGGTATGGCTACACCTTC.

The V and J genes are TRBV11-3 and TRBJ1-1, with D unclear. The CDR3 contains 13 residues. V was cut by 0 bases and J by 4 bases, with 6 bases left in between. Germline CDR1 SGHNT, CDR2 YENEEA. The CDR3 loop reads CASSLDLSTEAFF. The CDR3 coding sequence is TGTGCCAGCAGCTTAGATCTCAGCACTGAAGCTTTCTTT.

J is TRBJ1-5 and V is TRBV12-5, with D perhaps TRBD1 (6 bases). CDR3 length equals 13 residues. Germline values: CDR1 LGHNT, CDR2 FRNRAP. V was cut by 11 bases and J by 0 bases, with 11 bases left in between. CDR3 amino acids: CASNRDSNQPQHF. DNA for the CDR3: TGTGCTTCAAACAGGGATAGCAATCAGCCCCAGCATTTT.

This chain links TRBV6-4 with TRBJ2-3, with D possibly matching TRBD1 (6 bases). CDR1 MRHNA and CDR2 SNTAGT come from the germline V gene. The CDR3 extends over 15 amino acids. Trimming shortened V by 5 bases and J by 0 bases, and 12 bases separated the two germline ends. The CDR3 loop reads CASSSTGSSTDTQYF. The DNA of the CDR3 is TGTGCCAGCAGTAGCACAGGGAGTAGCACAGATACGCAGTATTTT.

In this sample, this clone turned up once. The chain carries TRBV7-2 and TRBJ2-5; TRBD2 aligns across 10 bases. J was trimmed by 9 bases and V by 2 bases; bases with no gene match: 9. CDR1 and CDR2 from the germline V gene are SGHTA and FQGNSA. This CDR3 has 15 amino acids. The CDR3 coding sequence is TGTGCCAGCAGCTTAATCGAGCGGGGGGGCAGTGCCCAGTACTTC. The encoded protein is CASSLIERGGSAQYF.

V usage is TRBV6-5 and J usage is TRBJ1-2, with TRBD1 matching over 7 bases. Germline trimming cut 5 bases from V and 1 base from J; bases unmatched to any gene: 1. The CDR3 length is 13 residues. CDR1 is MNHEY, CDR2 SVGAGI, per germline. CDR3 DNA sequence: TGTGCCAGCAGTCGGGACAGTAACTATGGCTACACCTTC. Protein: CASSRDSNYGYTF.

The chain carries TRBV18 and TRBJ1-3; no definite D call. The CDR3 consists of 15 residues. Germline CDR1 KGHSH, CDR2 LQKENI. Trimming took off 3 bases at V and 2 bases at J, with 11 bases between the two ends. As DNA, the CDR3 is TGTGCCAGCTCACCCGTAGGAACCCCTGGAAACACCATATATTTT. It specifies CASSPVGTPGNTIYF. The variable domain in full, with the rest retrieved from reference TRBV18 and TRBJ1-3, is NAGVMQNPRHLVRRRGQEARLRCSPMKGHSHVYWYRQLPEEGLKFMVYLQKENIIDESGMPKERFSAEFPKEGPSILRIQQVVRGDSAAYFCASSPVGTPGNTIYFGEGSWLTVV.

A note on this clone: A junction end diverges from the germline sequence, so it may reflect a read error. The chain employs TRBV7-7 and TRBJ2-2, with 12 bases matching TRBD1. CDR1 SSHAT and CDR2 FNYEAQ come from the germline V gene (reference sequence). The CDR3 is made up of 15 amino acids. The CDR3 bases are TGTGCTAGCAGCTCGGGACAGGGGGCTAACGGGGAGCTGTTTTTT. Its protein is CASSSGQGANGELFF.

This chain connects TRBV27 to TRBJ1-2, with TRBD1 as a possible D gene (5 bases). Germline lookup yields CDR1 MNHEY and CDR2 SMNVEV (reference sequence). The CDR3 spans 14 residues. V shed 6 bases and J shed 2 bases, with 13 bases lying between them. DNA for the CDR3: TGTGCCAGCAGCACCGGGACGGAAAACTATGGCTACACCTTC. It translates to CASSTGTENYGYTF.

The V and J genes are TRBV18 and TRBJ2-5; D unresolved. This CDR3 spans 13 amino acids. The ends were cut back, 0 bases at V and 5 bases at J, with 7 bases in the middle. CDR1 KGHSH and CDR2 LQKENI come from the germline V gene. The CDR3 sequence: CASSPPVSETQYF. In DNA form, the CDR3 reads TGTGCCAGCTCACCACCCGTCTCCGAGACCCAGTACTTC. Supplemented by reference TRBV18 and TRBJ2-5, the full variable domain reads NAGVMQNPRHLVRRRGQEARLRCSPMKGHSHVYWYRQLPEEGLKFMVYLQKENIIDESGMPKERFSAEFPKEGPSILRIQQVVRGDSAAYFCASSPPVSETQYFGPGTRLLVL.

The V gene is TRBV19, the J gene TRBJ2-2; TRBD1 aligns across 7 bases. Trimming took 5 bases from V and 9 from J; bases not matched to a gene: 15. There are 16 residues in the CDR3. In germline, CDR1 is LNHDA, CDR2 SQIVND (reference sequence). Here the CDR3 reads CASSPRQGTAPRELFF. The CDR3 DNA is TGTGCCAGTAGTCCCCGACAGGGAACGGCCCCCCGGGAGCTGTTTTTT.

This sequence joins TRBV19 and TRBJ2-7; 7 positions match TRBD1. CDR1 and CDR2 from the germline V gene are LNHDA and SQIVND (reference sequence). The CDR3 covers 13 residues. The V gene end was trimmed by 3 bases and the J gene end by 6 bases; junction bases not matched to a gene: 5. CDR3 loop: CASSIQGVGEQYF. In nucleotides, the CDR3 is TGTGCCAGTAGTATTCAGGGGGTCGGCGAGCAGTACTTC.

The chain recombines TRBV5-1 with TRBJ1-2; TRBD1 is a possible D gene (6 bases). The V end was cut by 5 bases, the J end by 6 bases, with 8 bases between. Germline V lookup: CDR1 SGHRS, CDR2 YFSETQ. This CDR3 has 11 residues. CDR3 loop: CASRAGDGYTF. The CDR3 DNA is TGCGCCAGCAGGGCAGGGGATGGCTACACCTTC. The complete variable domain, with remaining parts taken from reference TRBV5-1 and TRBJ1-2, reads KAGVTQTPRYLIKTRGQQVTLSCSPISGHRSVSWYQQTPGQGLQFLFEYFSETQRNKGNFPGRFSGRQFSNSRSEMNVSTLELGDSALYLCASRAGDGYTFGSGTRLTVV.

This clone occurred a few times. In nucleotides, the CDR3 is TGTGCCAGCTCAACAAAGGGTCCGGCGAACACCGGGGAGCTGTTTTTT. It yields the protein CASSTKGPANTGELFF. The rearrangement links TRBV18 to TRBJ2-2, with D uncertain. Trimming removed 5 bases at V and 0 bases at J, with 13 bases between. This CDR3 has 16 amino acids. Germline CDR1 KGHSH, CDR2 LQKENI.

CDR3 in DNA: TGTGCCAGCAGCGATAACGGAGGAAACTATGGCTACACCTTC. This codes for CASSDNGGNYGYTF. The rearrangement joins TRBV21-1 to TRBJ1-2. TRBV21-1 is recorded as a pseudogene. This CDR3 has 14 residues.

This clone has a handful of counts. V usage is TRBV7-3 and J usage is TRBJ2-6; D is tentatively TRBD1 or TRBD2 (5 bases each). This CDR3 has 16 residues. V lost 3 bases, J lost 4 bases, and 13 bases lay in between. CDR1 is SGHTA and CDR2 is FQGTGA in the germline V gene. The CDR3 is CASSFGSGHGANVLTF. The CDR3 nucleotides read TGTGCCAGCAGCTTCGGGTCGGGGCACGGGGCCAACGTCCTGACTTTC.

The genes are TRBV7-7 and TRBJ1-4, with 7 bases aligning to TRBD1. V was pared by 5 bases and J by 2 bases, with 14 bases of the junction left unmatched. The CDR3 consists of 18 residues. The germline V gene encodes CDR1 SSHAT and CDR2 FNYEAQ (reference sequence). As DNA, the CDR3 is TGTGCCAGCAGCGTGGGACAGACGAAGCGACCGACTAATGAAAAACTGTTTTTT. It encodes CASSVGQTKRPTNEKLFF.

V is TRBV7-9 and J is TRBJ2-5; 7 bases agree with TRBD1. With 5 bases clipped from V and 1 base from J, the junction kept 4 bases outside the gene matches. Germline lookup yields CDR1 SEHNR and CDR2 FQNEAQ (reference sequence). The CDR3 is made up of 14 amino acids. The CDR3 coding sequence is TGTGCCAGCAGCACCTACAGGGGCCAAGAGACCCAGTACTTC. Encoded protein: CASSTYRGQETQYF.

The chain has TRBV27 and TRBJ1-6, with a tentative D call TRBD1 (6 bases). CDR1 is MNHEY, CDR2 SMNVEV, per germline (reference sequence). The CDR3 runs 14 residues. V gave up 4 bases and J gave up 7 bases, with 11 bases separating them. The CDR3 DNA follows: TGTGCCAGCAGTTCTAAGGGGGAAAATTCACCCCTCCACTTT. The encoded protein is CASSSKGENSPLHF.

The chain recombines TRBV19 with TRBJ2-2, with D tentatively TRBD2 (6 bases). The germline V gene encodes CDR1 LNHDA and CDR2 SQIVND (reference sequence). The CDR3 sequence is 15 residues long. V shed 4 bases and J shed 3 bases, with 12 bases lying between them. The CDR3, as DNA: TGTGCCAGTAGTAGGGGGAGGCTGGACACCGGGGAGCTGTTTTTT. It codes for CASSRGRLDTGELFF.

The V gene is TRBV10-3, the J gene TRBJ1-6; 7 bases line up with TRBD1. CDR1 and CDR2 from the germline V gene are ENHRY and SYGVKD. CDR3 length: 14 amino acids. The V and J ends lost 5 bases and 8 bases, in that order; junction bases with no gene match: 6. As DNA, the CDR3 is TGTGCCATCAGTACCCGGGACAGCGATTCACCCCTCCACTTT. Protein: CAISTRDSDSPLHF.

This clone was recorded once. The rearrangement uses TRBV10-2 and TRBJ2-2; D unclear. CDR3 length equals 16 residues. The V and J ends lost 0 bases and 5 bases respectively, with 13 bases between them. CDR1 and CDR2 (germline): WSHSY, SAAADI. The chain's CDR3 is CASSESRRSWTGELFF. CDR3 coding DNA: TGCGCCAGCAGTGAGTCGCGGCGGAGTTGGACCGGGGAGCTGTTTTTT.

The chain employs TRBV19 and TRBJ1-5, with 11 nucleotides matching TRBD1. The germline V gene has CDR1 LNHDA and CDR2 SQIVND (reference sequence). V lost 5 bases to trimming and J lost 4 bases; unmatched junction nucleotides: 4. The CDR3 loop spans 15 amino acids. CDR3 DNA: TGTGCCAGTAGTCCCGGACAGGGGGCTAATCAGCCCCAGCATTTT. This encodes CASSPGQGANQPQHF.

The rearrangement joins TRBV13 to TRBJ2-7; D might be TRBD1 (5 bases). Trimming left V 2 bases short and J 0 bases short, with 5 bases between. CDR1 and CDR2 from the germline V gene are PRHDT and FYEKMQ (reference sequence). The CDR3 loop spans 13 amino acids. The CDR3 nucleotides are TGTGCCAGCAGCTTAAGGGGCTCCTACGAGCAGTACTTC. Protein: CASSLRGSYEQYF.

This clone was found a few times. CDR3 sequence reads: CAISADMRGNQPQHF. In DNA, the CDR3 is TGTGCCATCAGTGCGGACATGCGTGGCAATCAGCCCCAGCATTTT. The V and J genes are TRBV10-3 and TRBJ1-5; maybe TRBD1 (5 bases). This CDR3 has 15 amino acids. V lost 4 bases to trimming and J lost 2 bases, with 12 bases between them. Germline V gene lookup returns CDR1 ENHRY and CDR2 SYGVKD.